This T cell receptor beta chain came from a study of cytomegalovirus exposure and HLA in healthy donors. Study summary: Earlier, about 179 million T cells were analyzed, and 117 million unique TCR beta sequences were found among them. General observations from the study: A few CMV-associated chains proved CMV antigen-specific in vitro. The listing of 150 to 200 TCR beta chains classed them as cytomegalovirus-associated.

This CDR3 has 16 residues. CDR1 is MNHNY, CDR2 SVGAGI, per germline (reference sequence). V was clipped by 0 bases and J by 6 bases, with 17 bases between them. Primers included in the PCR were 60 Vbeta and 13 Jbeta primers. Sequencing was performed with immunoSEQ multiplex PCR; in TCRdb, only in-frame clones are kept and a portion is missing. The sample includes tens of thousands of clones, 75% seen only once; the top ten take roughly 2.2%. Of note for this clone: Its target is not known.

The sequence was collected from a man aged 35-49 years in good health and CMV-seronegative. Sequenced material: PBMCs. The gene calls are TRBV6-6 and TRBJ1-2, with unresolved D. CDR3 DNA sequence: TGTGCCAGCAGTTACTCGTCTGTCAGGACGGGAGATGGCTACACCTTC. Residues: CASSYSSVRTGDGYTF.